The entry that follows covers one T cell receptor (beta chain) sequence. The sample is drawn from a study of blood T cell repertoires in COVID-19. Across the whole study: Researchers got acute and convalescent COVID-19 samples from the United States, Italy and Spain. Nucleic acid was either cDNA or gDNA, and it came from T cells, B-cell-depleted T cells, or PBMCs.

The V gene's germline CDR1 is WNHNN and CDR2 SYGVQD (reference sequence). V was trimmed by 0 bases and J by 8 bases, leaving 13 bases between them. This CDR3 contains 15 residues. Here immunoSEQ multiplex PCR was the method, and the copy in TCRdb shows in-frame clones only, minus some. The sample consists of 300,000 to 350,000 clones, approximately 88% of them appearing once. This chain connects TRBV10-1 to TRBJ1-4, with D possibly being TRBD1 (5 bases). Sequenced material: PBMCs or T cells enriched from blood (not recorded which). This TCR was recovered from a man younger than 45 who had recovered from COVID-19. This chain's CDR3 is CASSESGQGGEKLFF. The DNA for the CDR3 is TGCGCCAGCAGTGAGTCGGGGCAGGGAGGAGAAAAACTGTTTTTT.